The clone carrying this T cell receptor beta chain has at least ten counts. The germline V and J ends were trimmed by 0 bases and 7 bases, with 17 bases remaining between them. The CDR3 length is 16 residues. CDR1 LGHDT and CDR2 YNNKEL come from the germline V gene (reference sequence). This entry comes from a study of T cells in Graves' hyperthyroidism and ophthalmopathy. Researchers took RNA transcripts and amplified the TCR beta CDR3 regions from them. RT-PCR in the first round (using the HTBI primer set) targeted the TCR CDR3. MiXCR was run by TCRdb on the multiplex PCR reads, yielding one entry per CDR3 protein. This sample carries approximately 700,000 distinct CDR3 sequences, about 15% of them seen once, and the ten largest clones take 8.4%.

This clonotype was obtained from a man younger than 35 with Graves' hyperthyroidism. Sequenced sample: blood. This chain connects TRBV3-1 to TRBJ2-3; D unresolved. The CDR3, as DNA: TGTGCCAGCAGCCAAGAAGGTGGCCCCTCGGTTTATACGCAGTATTTT. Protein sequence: CASSQEGGPSVYTQYF.